Presented here are 12 T cell receptor beta chains from one specimen sequenced in a study of blood T cell repertoires in COVID-19. Repertoires were generated with immunoSEQ multiplex PCR, while TCRdb's copy carries only in-frame clones and drops some. The table lists some 40,000 clones, 70% to 90% of them singletons, with more than 8% in the top ten. Sequenced sample: peripheral blood. All receptors come from a man aged 60 to 69 in a cohort sampled during active COVID-19.

The V call is TRBV18, the J call TRBJ1-4; no reliable D call. V was cut by 3 bases and J by 7 bases, with 15 bases left in between. Germline loops: CDR1 KGHSH, CDR2 LQKENI. The CDR3 is 15 amino acids. The CDR3: CASSPSWSGGEKLFF. The CDR3 region has the DNA TGTGCCAGCTCACCCTCATGGTCCGGTGGTGAAAAACTGTTTTTT.

The sample holds one count of this clone. The chain is built from TRBV6-2 or TRBV6-3 and TRBJ2-1; D possibly corresponds to TRBD2 (7 bases). Germline CDR1 MNHEY, CDR2 SVGEGT. The V gene lost 2 bases and the J gene lost 5 bases, with 10 bases spanning the gap. This CDR3 spans 14 amino acids. DNA of the CDR3: TGTGCCAGCAGTTACGGGCGGGGGCACAATGAGCAGTTCTTC. This gives the protein CASSYGRGHNEQFF.

The CDR3 sequence: CASSVAAGGPTDTQYF. The CDR3 nucleotides are TGTGCCAGCAGCGTAGCTGCGGGAGGGCCTACAGATACGCAGTATTTT. The genes are TRBV9 and TRBJ2-3, with 9 bases lining up with TRBD2. The CDR3 totals 16 residues. J lost 3 bases, V lost 0 bases, and 5 bases had no gene match. Germline V CDR1 and CDR2: SGDLS, YYNGEE. The full variable domain, its missing parts supplied by reference TRBV9 and TRBJ2-3, is DSGVTQTPKHLITATGQRVTLRCSPRSGDLSVYWYQQSLDQGLQFLIQYYNGEERAKGNILERFSAQQFPDLHSELNLSSLELGDSALYFCASSVAAGGPTDTQYFGPGTRLTVL.

This sequence joins TRBV3-1 (or the pseudogene TRBV3-2) and TRBJ2-1, with 8 bases fitting TRBD2. The CDR3 is 16 residues long. CDR1 and CDR2 (germline): LGHDT, YNNKEL (reference sequence). J gave up 7 bases and V 5 bases, and 13 bases lay outside the gene matches. CDR3 nucleotide sequence: TGTGCCAGCAGCACCACATCCGGGGGGGCCAGGAATGAGCAGTTCTTC. It encodes CASSTTSGGARNEQFF.

This chain joins TRBV6-5 and TRBJ1-1, with 9 bases fitting TRBD1. The V gene end was trimmed by 3 bases and the J gene end by 7 bases; junction bases not matched to a gene: 9. This CDR3 has 15 residues. Germline V gene sequence: CDR1 MNHEY, CDR2 SVGAGI. CDR3 protein: CASSYLTGQGSEAFF. Written as DNA, the CDR3 is TGTGCCAGCAGTTATCTTACGGGACAGGGTAGTGAAGCTTTCTTT.

V usage is TRBV12-3 or TRBV12-4 and J usage is TRBJ1-2, with D possibly being TRBD1 (5 bases). CDR3 length equals 13 residues. V lost 6 bases, J lost 7 bases, and 15 bases lay in between. For the CDR3, the DNA is TGTGCCAGCAGGGAGGGGACGGCCCCTGGCTACACCTTC. It codes for CASREGTAPGYTF.

The V gene is TRBV4-3, the J gene TRBJ2-1; TRBD2 aligns across 9 bases. The CDR3 is 16 amino acids. The junction had 7 bases not matched to a gene; V was cut back by 0 bases and J by 7 bases. The germline CDR1 and CDR2 sequences are LGHNA and YSLEER. DNA for the CDR3: TGCGCCAGCAGCCAAGATCTGGCGCGGGGGGGTAATGAGCAGTTCTTC. Translated, it gives CASSQDLARGGNEQFF.

The gene calls are TRBV11-2 and TRBJ1-1, with D perhaps matching TRBD1 (6 bases). The CDR3 contains 14 residues. Germline values: CDR1 SGHAT, CDR2 FQNNGV. V lost 1 base to trimming and J lost 7 bases, with 13 bases between them. In DNA, the CDR3 is TGTGCCAGCAGCTTAGTGCAGGGGCGCAGTGAAGCTTTCTTT. Translation gives CASSLVQGRSEAFF.

The rearrangement uses TRBV18 and TRBJ2-2, with D possibly matching TRBD2 (6 bases). Germline V gives CDR1 KGHSH, CDR2 LQKENI. The V end was cut by 6 bases, the J end by 2 bases, with 16 bases between. This CDR3 comprises 16 residues. CDR3 residues: CASSHQDGGNTGELFF. The DNA for the CDR3 is TGTGCCAGCTCCCACCAAGACGGGGGAAACACCGGGGAGCTGTTTTTT.

Of note for this clone: Sequence at one end of the junction differs from germline and may be a read error. The V and J genes are TRBV20-1 and TRBJ2-1; no definite D call. The CDR3 contains 13 residues. In germline, CDR1 is DFQATT, CDR2 SNEGSKA (reference sequence). CDR3 amino acids: CSASVPERSFPIF. The CDR3 nucleotides are TGCAGTGCTAGTGTCCCCGAGAGGAGTTTTCCAATCTTC.

The rearrangement joins TRBV4-1 to TRBJ2-7; 7 nucleotides align to TRBD1. CDR3 length: 15 amino acids. Looked up from germline, CDR1 is MGHRA and CDR2 is YSYEKL. Trimming cost V 3 bases and J 3 bases; bases outside gene matches: 8. CDR3 sequence reads: CASSHQDRVFYEQYF. CDR3 bases: TGCGCCAGCAGCCATCAAGACAGGGTTTTCTACGAGCAGTACTTC.

This chain uses TRBV5-1 with TRBJ2-1, with TRBD2 matching over 11 bases. CDR1 SGHRS and CDR2 YFSETQ come from the germline V gene. Trimming took 7 bases from V and 3 from J; bases not matched to a gene: 3. The CDR3 loop spans 14 amino acids. In DNA form, the CDR3 reads TGCGCCAGCCAGCTAGCGGGAGGCTACAATGAGCAGTTCTTC. The encoded protein is CASQLAGGYNEQFF. Complete variable domain (other parts from reference TRBV5-1 and TRBJ2-1): KAGVTQTPRYLIKTRGQQVTLSCSPISGHRSVSWYQQTPGQGLQFLFEYFSETQRNKGNFPGRFSGRQFSNSRSEMNVSTLELGDSALYLCASQLAGGYNEQFFGPGTRLTVL.